This entry features one TCR beta chain sequence. Germline-derived CDR1 and CDR2 are MGHDK and SYGVNS. The V gene lost 8 bases and the J gene lost 3 bases, with 10 bases spanning the gap. This CDR3 spans 12 amino acids. Random hexamers were used to reverse transcribe the RNA input (about 0.45 to 1 ug). Amplification of TCR beta CDR3 was carried out by immunoSEQ multiplex PCR, which covered 54 Vbeta and 13 Jbeta segments. TCRdb processed the immunoSEQ multiplex PCR reads anew with MiXCR; each CDR3 protein has one entry. This table holds 200,000 to 250,000 distinct CDR3 sequences, around 90% found once. Sequencing of TCR beta, carried out with a high-throughput approach, was applied to CD8+ and CD4+ T cells from the blood. The TEMRA cells underwent FACS enrichment, while the CD8+ and CD4+ T cells underwent negative isolation. This sample was included in a study of CD8 T cells in Susac syndrome.

This receptor was obtained from a human donor with multiple sclerosis. The specimen was CD8+ T cells from PBMCs. The rearrangement links TRBV25-1 to TRBJ1-2; D not certain. The CDR3 sequence is CASEGIDYGYTF. CDR3 DNA sequence: TGTGCCAGCGAGGGTATCGACTATGGCTACACCTTC.